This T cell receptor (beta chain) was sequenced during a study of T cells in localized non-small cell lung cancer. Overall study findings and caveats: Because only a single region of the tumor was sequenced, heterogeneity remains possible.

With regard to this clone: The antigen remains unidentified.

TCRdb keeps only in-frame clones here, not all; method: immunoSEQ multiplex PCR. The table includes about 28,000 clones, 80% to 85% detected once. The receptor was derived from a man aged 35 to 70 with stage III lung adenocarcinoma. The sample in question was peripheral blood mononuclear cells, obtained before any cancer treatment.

CDR3 residues: CASSEYGDTEAFF. The DNA for the CDR3 is TGCGCCAGCAGTGAGTATGGGGACACTGAAGCTTTCTTT. This chain uses TRBV10-2 with TRBJ1-1; D is undetermined. The CDR3 extends over 13 amino acids. Germline lookup yields CDR1 WSHSY and CDR2 SAAADI. V lost 1 base and J lost 3, with 6 bases in between.